A single sample gave rise to the 8 T cell receptor beta chains below, sequenced in a study of CD8 T cells in Susac syndrome. Random hexamers were used to reverse transcribe the RNA input (about 0.45 to 1 ug). In TCRdb, the immunoSEQ multiplex PCR reads were re-called with MiXCR into one record per CDR3 protein. Of over 100,000 distinct CDR3 sequences listed, 85% to 95% are singletons. Sequencing input: CD8+ T cells from PBMCs. The receptors shown here come from a human donor with Susac syndrome.

V and J are TRBV27 and TRBJ2-7, with 8 positions matching TRBD2. Germline CDR1 MNHEY, CDR2 SMNVEV (reference sequence). This CDR3 spans 14 amino acids. Unmatched junction bases numbered 10, after V lost 6 bases and J lost 6 bases. CDR3 coding DNA: TGTGCCAGCAGCCCGGGACTAGGAGAGCTCGAGCAGTACTTC. Protein product: CASSPGLGELEQYF.

The chain carries TRBV13 and TRBJ2-1; 7 bases are a match to TRBD1. This CDR3 is 11 amino acids long. CDR1 and CDR2 (germline): PRHDT, FYEKMQ (reference sequence). J was trimmed by 11 bases and V by 6 bases; bases with no gene match: 4. CDR3 bases: TGTGCCAGCAGACCGGGACAGCAGCAGTTCTTC. Amino acid sequence: CASRPGQQQFF.

The V and J genes are TRBV6-5 and TRBJ1-2; D is uncertain. V was clipped by 0 bases and J by 4 bases, with 12 bases between them. The CDR3 runs 15 residues. From germline, CDR1 is MNHEY and CDR2 SVGAGI. The DNA of the CDR3 is TGTGCCAGCAGTTACTCGGAGGGTTTGGGCTATGGCTACACCTTC. It is translated as CASSYSEGLGYGYTF.

The rearrangement links TRBV28 to TRBJ2-5; possibly TRBD1 for D (6 bases). This CDR3 contains 15 residues. The V end lost 7 bases, the J end lost 1 base, and 16 bases lay between the germline ends. Germline lookup yields CDR1 MDHEN and CDR2 SYDVKM. For the CDR3, the DNA is TGTGCCAGCAATGGGTTTTGGGACACCCAAGAGACCCAGTACTTC. This codes for CASNGFWDTQETQYF. The full variable domain, rest sourced from reference TRBV28 and TRBJ2-5, is DVKVTQSSRYLVKRTGEKVFLECVQDMDHENMFWYRQDPGLGLRLIYFSYDVKMKEKGDIPEGYSVSREKKERFSLILESASTNQTSMYLCASNGFWDTQETQYFGPGTRLLVL.

The chain is built from TRBV5-6 and TRBJ1-5, with D unresolved. CDR1 is SGHDT and CDR2 is YYEEEE in the germline V gene. The CDR3 totals 15 residues. V was shortened by 0 bases and J by 0 bases, with 7 bases between the two germline ends. The CDR3 nucleotides are TGTGCCAGCAGCTTGGGAGGAAATAGCAATCAGCCCCAGCATTTT. This codes for CASSLGGNSNQPQHF.

This sequence joins TRBV13 and TRBJ2-5; 13 positions agree with TRBD2. Germline loops: CDR1 PRHDT, CDR2 FYEKMQ (reference sequence). CDR3 length equals 16 residues. V was clipped by 3 bases and J by 2 bases; unmatched bases: 3. The CDR3 sequence: CASSFTSGGAQETQYF. Here the CDR3 DNA reads TGTGCCAGCAGCTTTACTAGCGGGGGGGCGCAAGAGACCCAGTACTTC.

This clonotype counts as medium-sized. The chain uses TRBV13 and TRBJ1-6, with D unclear. The CDR3 is made up of 15 amino acids. Germline CDR1 PRHDT, CDR2 FYEKMQ (reference sequence). The ends were cut back, 2 bases at V and 5 bases at J, with 10 bases in the middle. The CDR3 DNA reads as TGTGCCAGCAGCTTATTAGCCAGTGATAATTCACCCCTCCACTTT. It specifies CASSLLASDNSPLHF. Supplemented by reference TRBV13 and TRBJ1-6, the full variable domain reads AAGVIQSPRHLIKEKRETATLKCYPIPRHDTVYWYQQGPGQDPQFLISFYEKMQSDKGSIPDRFSAQQFSDYHSELNMSSLELGDSALYFCASSLLASDNSPLHFGNGTRLTVT.

The chain combines TRBV5-6 with TRBJ1-5, with a tentative D call TRBD1 (5 bases). This CDR3 spans 14 amino acids. V lost 1 base to trimming and J lost 2 bases, with 7 bases between them. Looked up from germline, CDR1 is SGHDT and CDR2 is YYEEEE. CDR3 region: CASSLWGGNQPQHF. The CDR3 DNA is TGTGCCAGCAGCTTGTGGGGGGGCAATCAGCCCCAGCATTTT.